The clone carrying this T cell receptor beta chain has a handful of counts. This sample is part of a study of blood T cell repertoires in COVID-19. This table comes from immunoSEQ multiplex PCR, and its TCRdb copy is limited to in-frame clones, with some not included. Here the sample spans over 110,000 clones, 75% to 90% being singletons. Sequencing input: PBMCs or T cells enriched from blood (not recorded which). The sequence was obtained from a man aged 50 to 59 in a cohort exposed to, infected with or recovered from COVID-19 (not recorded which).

CDR3 DNA sequence: TGTGCCATCAGTGAGGGGGTTAGCGGGGTCGAGCAGTTCTTC. Amino acid sequence: CAISEGVSGVEQFF. V and J are TRBV10-3 and TRBJ2-1, with 8 bases aligning to TRBD2. V lost 2 bases to trimming and J lost 10 bases; unmatched junction nucleotides: 7. CDR3 length: 14 amino acids. Germline-derived CDR1 and CDR2 are ENHRY and SYGVKD.